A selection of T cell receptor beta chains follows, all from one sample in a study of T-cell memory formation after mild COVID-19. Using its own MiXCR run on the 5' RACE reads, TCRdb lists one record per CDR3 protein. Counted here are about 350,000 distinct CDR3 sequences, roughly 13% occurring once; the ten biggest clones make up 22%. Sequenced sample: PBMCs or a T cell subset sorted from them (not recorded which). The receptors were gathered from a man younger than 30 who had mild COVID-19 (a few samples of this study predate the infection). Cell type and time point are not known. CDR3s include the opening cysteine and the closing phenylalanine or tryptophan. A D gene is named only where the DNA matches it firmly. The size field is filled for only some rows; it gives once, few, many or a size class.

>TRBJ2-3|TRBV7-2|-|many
CASTFQVTDTQYF
TGTGCCAGCACCTTTCAAGTCACAGATACGCAGTATTTT
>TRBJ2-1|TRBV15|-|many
CATSRVDVNEQFF
TGTGCCACCAGCAGAGTTGATGTAAATGAGCAGTTCTTC
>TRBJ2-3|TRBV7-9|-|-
CASSFRVGLEEQYF
TGTGCCAGCAGCTTTAGGGTGGGCCTCGAGGAGCAGTATTTT
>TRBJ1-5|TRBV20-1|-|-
CSVQDDSNQPQHF
TGCAGTGTTCAGGACGATAGCAATCAGCCCCAGCATTTT
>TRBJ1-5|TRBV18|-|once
CASSPVSDSNQPQHF
TGTGCCAGCTCACCGGTGTCCGATAGCAATCAGCCCCAGCATTTT
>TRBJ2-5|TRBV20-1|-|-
CSAEELGAAQETQYF
TGCAGTGCTGAAGAATTAGGGGCCGCTCAAGAGACCCAGTACTTC
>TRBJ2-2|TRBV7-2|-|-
CASSSAGTHTRELFF
TGTGCCAGCAGCTCAGCCGGGACCCATACCAGGGAGCTGTTTTTT
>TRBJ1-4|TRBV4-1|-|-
CASSQASSVQRGEKLFF
TGCGCCAGCAGCCAAGCGTCGTCGGTCCAAAGGGGAGAAAAACTGTTTTTT
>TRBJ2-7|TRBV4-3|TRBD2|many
CASSQGLAGEQYF
TGCGCCAGCAGCCAGGGACTAGCGGGGGAGCAGTACTTC
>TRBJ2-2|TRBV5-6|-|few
CASELPLSGEAGELFF
TGTGCCAGCGAACTACCGCTTTCGGGTGAGGCCGGGGAGCTGTTTTTT
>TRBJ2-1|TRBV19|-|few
CASSIAEYNEQFF
TGTGCCAGTAGTATTGCAGAGTACAATGAGCAGTTCTTC
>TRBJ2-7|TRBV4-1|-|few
CASSQERGPLLDF
TGCGCCAGCAGCCAAGAAAGGGGACCCCTTTTGGACTTC
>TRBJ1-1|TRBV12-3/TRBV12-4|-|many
CASSNFHMNTEAFF
TGTGCCAGCAGTAACTTCCACATGAACACTGAAGCTTTCTTT
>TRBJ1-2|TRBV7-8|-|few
CASSLEAGVGYGYTF
TGTGCCAGCAGCTTAGAGGCAGGGGTGGGCTATGGCTACACCTTC
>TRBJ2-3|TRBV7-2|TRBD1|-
CASSFVGGQGYTQYF
TGTGCCAGCAGCTTCGTGGGTGGACAGGGATATACGCAGTATTTT
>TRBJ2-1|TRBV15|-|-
CATSRDYYSYNEQFF
TGTGCCACCAGCAGAGACTATTACTCCTACAATGAGCAGTTCTTC
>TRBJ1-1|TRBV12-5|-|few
CATTEKHAVAEAFF
TGTGCTACGACAGAAAAGCATGCGGTGGCTGAAGCTTTCTTT
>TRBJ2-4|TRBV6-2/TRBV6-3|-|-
CASRTPQGGAKNIQYF
TGTGCCAGCAGAACACCCCAAGGGGGAGCCAAAAACATTCAGTACTTC
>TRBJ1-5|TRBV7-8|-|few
CASSHSSDIASARGQPQHF
TGTGCCAGCAGCCACTCGTCGGACATAGCTTCAGCACGTGGTCAGCCCCAGCATTTT
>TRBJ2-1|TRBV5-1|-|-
CASSLEWASYNEQFF
TGCGCCAGCAGCTTGGAGTGGGCCTCCTACAATGAGCAGTTCTTC
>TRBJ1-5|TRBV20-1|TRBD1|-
CSASEQGGQPQHF
TGCAGTGCTAGTGAACAGGGGGGTCAGCCCCAGCATTTT
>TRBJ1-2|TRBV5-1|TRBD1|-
CASSSWDRGVYGYTF
TGCGCCAGCAGCTCGTGGGACAGGGGCGTCTATGGCTACACCTTC
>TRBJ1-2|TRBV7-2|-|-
CASSQAYSQGDYGYTF
TGTGCCAGCAGCCAAGCTTACTCTCAGGGAGACTATGGCTACACCTTC
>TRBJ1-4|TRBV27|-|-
CASSLGGGREKLFF
TGTGCCAGCAGTTTGGGAGGGGGACGTGAAAAACTGTTTTTT
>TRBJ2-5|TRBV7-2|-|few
CASSSTGLQETQYF
TGTGCCAGCAGCTCCACGGGCCTCCAAGAGACCCAGTACTTC
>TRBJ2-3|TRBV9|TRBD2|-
CASSRTSGESTDTQYF
TGTGCCAGCAGCAGGACTAGCGGGGAGAGCACAGATACGCAGTATTTT
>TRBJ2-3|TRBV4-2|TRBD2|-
CASSQSGPSGVDTQYF
TGTGCCAGCAGCCAATCAGGACCTAGCGGGGTAGATACGCAGTATTTT
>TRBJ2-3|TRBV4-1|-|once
CASSQPGRTLSDTQYF
TGCGCCAGCAGCCAGCCAGGCCGTACTTTGTCGGATACGCAGTATTTT
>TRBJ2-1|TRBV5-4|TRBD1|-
CASSGGTGFAQEQFF
TGTGCCAGCAGCGGAGGGACAGGGTTCGCGCAAGAGCAGTTCTTC
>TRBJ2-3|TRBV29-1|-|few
CSVVSRDTDTQYF
TGCAGCGTTGTCTCCAGGGACACAGATACGCAGTATTTT
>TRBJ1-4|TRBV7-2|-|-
CASSLIASPNEKLFF
TGTGCCAGCAGCTTAATCGCCAGCCCTAATGAAAAACTGTTTTTT